The 2 T cell receptor beta chains below were found in one sample sequenced in a study of regulatory T cells in long-lasting Graves disease. The time point: persistent/refractory GD, antithyroid drugs over 5 years with positive TRAb. PBMC-extracted RNA yielded the TCR library. iRepertoire HTBI primers and Arm-PCR of CDR3 regions built TCR beta libraries. TCRdb analysed the multiplex PCR reads with MiXCR anew, one entry per CDR3 protein. The table records under 350,000 distinct CDR3 sequences, around 23% of them present only once. The sequenced sample was peripheral blood mononuclear cells (PBMCs), obtained when the disease was refractory, from a patient treated with antithyroid drugs. The receptor set was obtained from a female donor with Graves disease.

This clonotype has just a few counts. The genes are TRBV6-1 and TRBJ2-7; TRBD2 matches 12 bases. This CDR3 has 15 amino acids. Germline V lookup: CDR1 MNHNS, CDR2 SASEGT. The ends lost 4 bases at V and 3 bases at J; junction bases unmatched: 4. The CDR3 nucleotides are TGTGCCAGCAGTGCCGGACTAGCGGGGTACTACGAGCAGTACTTC. The encoded protein is CASSAGLAGYYEQYF.

The genes are TRBV29-1 and TRBJ1-2, with D perhaps matching TRBD1 (6 bases). V lost 6 bases and J lost 3, with 17 bases in between. The germline gives CDR1 SQVTM, CDR2 ANQGSEA. This CDR3 is built from 14 residues. Written as DNA, the CDR3 is TGCAGCGTCTCCGGGACACTCTTAGACTATGGCTACACCTTC. Translated: CSVSGTLLDYGYTF.